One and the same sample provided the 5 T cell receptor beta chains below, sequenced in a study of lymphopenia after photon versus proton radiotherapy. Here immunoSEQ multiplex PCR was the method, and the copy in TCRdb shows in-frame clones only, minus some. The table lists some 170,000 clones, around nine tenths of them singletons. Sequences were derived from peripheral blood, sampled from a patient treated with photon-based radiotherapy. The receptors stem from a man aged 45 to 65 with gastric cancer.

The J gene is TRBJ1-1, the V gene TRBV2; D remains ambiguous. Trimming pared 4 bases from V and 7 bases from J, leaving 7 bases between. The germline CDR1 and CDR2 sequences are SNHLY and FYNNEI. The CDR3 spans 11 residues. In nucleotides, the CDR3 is TGTGCCAGCAGTGCCTTAAATGAAGCTTTCTTT. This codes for CASSALNEAFF.

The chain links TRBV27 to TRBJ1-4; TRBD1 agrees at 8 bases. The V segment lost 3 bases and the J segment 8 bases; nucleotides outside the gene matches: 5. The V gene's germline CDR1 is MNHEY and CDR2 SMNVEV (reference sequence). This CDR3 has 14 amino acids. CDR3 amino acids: CASSFQGAGEKLFF. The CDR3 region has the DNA TGTGCCAGCAGTTTTCAGGGGGCTGGGGAAAAACTGTTTTTT.

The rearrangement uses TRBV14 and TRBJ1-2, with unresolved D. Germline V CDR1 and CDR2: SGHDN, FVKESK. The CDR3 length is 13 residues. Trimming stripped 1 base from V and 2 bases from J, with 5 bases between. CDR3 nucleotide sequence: TGTGCCAGCAGCCAAGCCGTGAACTATGGCTACACCTTC. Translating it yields CASSQAVNYGYTF.

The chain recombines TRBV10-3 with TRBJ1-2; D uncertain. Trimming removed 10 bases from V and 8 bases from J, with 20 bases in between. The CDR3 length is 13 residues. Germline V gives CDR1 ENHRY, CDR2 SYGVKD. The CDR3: CATLPGLGGGYTF. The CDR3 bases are TGTGCCACCCTTCCCGGACTGGGCGGGGGCTACACCTTC.

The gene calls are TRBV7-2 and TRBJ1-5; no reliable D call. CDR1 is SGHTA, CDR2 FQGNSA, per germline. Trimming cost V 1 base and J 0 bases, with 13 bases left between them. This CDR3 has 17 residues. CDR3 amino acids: CASSLVFGGDSNQPQHF. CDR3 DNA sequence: TGTGCCAGCAGCTTAGTCTTTGGTGGAGATAGCAATCAGCCCCAGCATTTT. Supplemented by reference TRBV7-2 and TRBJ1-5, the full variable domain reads GAGVSQSPSNKVTEKGKDVELRCDPISGHTALYWYRQSLGQGLEFLIYFQGNSAPDKSGLPSDRFSAERTGGSVSTLTIQRTQQEDSAVYLCASSLVFGGDSNQPQHFGDGTRLSIL.